A selection of T cell receptor beta chains follows, all from one sample in a study of a mutant IDH1 vaccine in newly diagnosed glioma. Sequenced by immunoSEQ multiplex PCR; TCRdb stores in-frame clones only, minus some. The sample yields over 95,000 clones, about 90% seen once. These TCRs are of unknown antigen specificity. This sample comprised PBMCs, obtained from a glioma patient whose treatment included an IDH1 peptide vaccine. The source of these receptors is a woman in her fifties or sixties with glioma. Each CDR3 is given with its conserved first and last residue.

J gene: TRBJ2-3
V gene: TRBV5-6
CDR3 protein: CASSFYSTDTQYF

J gene: TRBJ1-4
V gene: TRBV28
CDR3 protein: CASTPGSDNEKLFF

J gene: TRBJ1-1
V gene: TRBV6-1
CDR3 protein: CASSEGSQGFSGSFF

J gene: TRBJ2-1
V gene: TRBV2
CDR3 protein: CASGPGTLQGEQFF

J gene: TRBJ2-1
V gene: TRBV7-9
CDR3 protein: CASSLGDYLEQFF

J gene: TRBJ1-3
V gene: TRBV5-1
CDR3 protein: CASSLWADSGNTIYF

J gene: TRBJ2-2
V gene: TRBV7-9
CDR3 protein: CAIPPDRLNTGELFF

J gene: TRBJ2-7
V gene: TRBV21-1
CDR3 protein: CASSIGGRTYEQYF

J gene: TRBJ2-3
V gene: TRBV9
CDR3 protein: CASSLNRGVGDTQYF

J gene: TRBJ2-1
V gene: TRBV29-1
CDR3 protein: CSVVGGPRRNEQFF

J gene: TRBJ2-7
V gene: TRBV5-5
CDR3 protein: CASSLGFYEQYF

J gene: TRBJ1-6
V gene: TRBV9
CDR3 protein: CASSVELAGGNNSPLHF

J gene: TRBJ2-7
V gene: TRBV28
CDR3 protein: CASSFSGQQYF

J gene: TRBJ1-2
V gene: TRBV6-5
CDR3 protein: CASTLVSGRYGYTF

J gene: TRBJ2-1
V gene: TRBV9
CDR3 protein: CASSVGDSTYNEQFF

J gene: TRBJ2-3
V gene: TRBV5-1
CDR3 protein: CASSFVGRGADTQYF

J gene: TRBJ2-1
V gene: TRBV6-8
CDR3 protein: CASSYWDSHLEQFF

J gene: TRBJ2-1
V gene: TRBV28
CDR3 protein: CASKRVGEGPNEQFF

J gene: TRBJ2-5
V gene: TRBV2
CDR3 protein: CASSERLGGETQYF

J gene: TRBJ2-3
V gene: TRBV5-1
CDR3 protein: CASRLAPSTDTQYF

J gene: TRBJ2-2
V gene: TRBV9
CDR3 protein: CASSGGGGSWELFF

J gene: TRBJ1-1
V gene: TRBV28
CDR3 protein: CASSFRQGLNTEAFF

J gene: TRBJ2-1
V gene: TRBV30
CDR3 protein: CAWSVRTSSYNEQFF

J gene: TRBJ2-1
V gene: TRBV10-1
CDR3 protein: CASSVRLAGGGEQFF

J gene: TRBJ2-7
V gene: TRBV12-2
CDR3 protein: CASRLALPSGRANEQYF

J gene: TRBJ1-3
V gene: TRBV28
CDR3 protein: CASKETGGSGNTIYF

J gene: TRBJ2-1
V gene: TRBV9
CDR3 protein: CASNLGGGSWHNEQFF

J gene: TRBJ2-1
V gene: TRBV9
CDR3 protein: CASSVEPGLNNEQFF

J gene: TRBJ2-5
V gene: TRBV7-8
CDR3 protein: CASSKRQGPYQETQYF

J gene: TRBJ2-7
V gene: TRBV7-9
CDR3 protein: CASTYSDGPYEQYF

J gene: TRBJ2-2
V gene: TRBV5-4
CDR3 protein: CASSFQREVTGELFF

J gene: TRBJ2-7
V gene: TRBV5-1
CDR3 protein: CASSFGGPPYEQYF

J gene: TRBJ2-5
V gene: TRBV7-9
CDR3 protein: CASSSTYRDRAGETQYF

J gene: TRBJ2-5
V gene: TRBV5-1
CDR3 protein: CASSLEPVIAGDQETQYF

J gene: TRBJ1-5
V gene: TRBV15
CDR3 protein: CATSIVRSNQPQHF

J gene: TRBJ2-3
V gene: TRBV28
CDR3 protein: CASSTQGSGTDTQYF

J gene: TRBJ2-7
V gene: TRBV11-2
CDR3 protein: CASSLTSGSLGEQYF

J gene: TRBJ2-6
V gene: TRBV5-5
CDR3 protein: CASSLSSGANVLTF

J gene: .
V gene: TRBV29-1
CDR3 protein: CSVQTFSSYEQYF

J gene: TRBJ2-7
V gene: TRBV7-9
CDR3 protein: CASSFGGSYEQYF

J gene: TRBJ2-3
V gene: TRBV5-1
CDR3 protein: CASSPGLAVSTDTQYF

J gene: TRBJ1-1
V gene: TRBV29-1
CDR3 protein: CSAPVRGNTEAFF

J gene: TRBJ2-3
V gene: TRBV6-6
CDR3 protein: CASSYSWGDTQYF

J gene: TRBJ2-3
V gene: TRBV19
CDR3 protein: CASRGLAGTTDTQYF

J gene: TRBJ2-7
V gene: TRBV18
CDR3 protein: CASSPPGTSSYEQYF